This TCR beta chain originates from a study of blood T cell repertoires in COVID-19. Clones were sequenced by immunoSEQ multiplex PCR, and TCRdb holds only the in-frame ones, with some missing. Of around 14,000 clones in the sample, about 92% were seen once. Germline CDR1 reads GTSNPN; CDR2 reads SVGIG (reference sequence). The CDR3 is 16 residues long. V lost 3 bases and J lost 7, with 21 bases in between. The sequenced material came from peripheral blood. This clonotype originated in a human donor in a cohort sampled during active COVID-19. The chain combines TRBV30 with TRBJ2-2; TRBD2 is a possible D gene (6 bases). The CDR3 spells CAWRGHGGTIGGELFF. DNA of the CDR3: TGTGCCTGGAGAGGCCACGGGGGAACCATTGGCGGGGAGCTGTTTTTT.